The rows below give T cell receptor beta chains drawn from one sample of a study of shared clonotypes between healthy human individuals. Libraries were prepared by immunoSEQ multiplex PCR; TCRdb keeps only in-frame clonotypes and omits some of them. The sample has 2,500,000 or so clones, 92% seen once. Sequenced material: naive CD4+ T cells from PBMCs. These receptors were obtained from a man aged 18 to 35 in good health. Some clones in this sample may be carry-over from other donors' samples. CDR3s include the opening cysteine and the closing phenylalanine or tryptophan. A D gene is named only where the DNA matches it firmly. Some rows have no size entry. The others give once, few or many, or a class for an expanded clone.

. . TRBJ2-3 TRBV11-3 CASSLSPGHPVGDTQYF TGTGCCAGCAGCTTAAGTCCGGGACACCCTGTAGGGGATACGCAGTATTTT
. . TRBJ2-3 TRBV27 CASSLSLADTQYF TGTGCCAGCAGTTTATCATTGGCAGATACGCAGTATTTT
. TRBD1 TRBJ1-1 TRBV5-6 CASGTGDTEAFF TGTGCCAGCGGGACAGGGGACACTGAAGCTTTCTTT
. TRBD1 TRBJ2-7 TRBV27 CASSLTGTGGHEQYF TGTGCCAGCAGTCTTACCGGGACAGGGGGACACGAGCAGTACTTC
. . TRBJ2-1 TRBV14 CASSQDIDYYNEQFF TGTGCCAGCAGCCAAGATATAGATTACTACAATGAGCAGTTCTTC
. . TRBJ2-2 TRBV2 CASSWRENTGELFF TGTGCCAGCAGTTGGAGGGAGAACACCGGGGAGCTGTTTTTT
. . TRBJ1-1 TRBV18 CASSLRATEAFF TGTGCCAGCTCACTAAGGGCGACTGAAGCTTTCTTT
. TRBD1 TRBJ1-5 TRBV18 CASSPPFPEQGNQPQHF TGTGCCAGCTCACCACCGTTCCCCGAACAGGGGAACCAGCCCCAGCATTTT
. . TRBJ2-5 TRBV7-8 CASSARQGLRETQYF TGTGCCAGCAGCGCCCGACAGGGACTTCGGGAGACCCAGTACTTC
. . TRBJ2-3 TRBV7-2 CASSLDGSTDTQYF TGTGCCAGCAGCTTAGACGGGAGCACAGATACGCAGTATTTT
. TRBD1 TRBJ1-1 TRBV11-1 CASRRPGQATEAFF TGTGCCAGCAGACGACCGGGACAGGCCACTGAAGCTTTCTTT
once . TRBJ2-2 TRBV5-4 CASSLRYREISGELFF TGTGCCAGCAGCTTGCGGTACAGGGAGATTTCCGGGGAGCTGTTTTTT
. . TRBJ1-2 TRBV18 CASSLGARAANYGYTF TGTGCCAGCTCACTGGGGGCACGGGCGGCTAACTATGGCTACACCTTC
few . TRBJ2-1 TRBV7-3 CATSEAGNPVYEQFF TGTGCCACCTCCGAAGCGGGTAATCCTGTTTATGAGCAGTTCTTC
. . TRBJ2-7 TRBV27 CASSPLDRLHYEQYF TGTGCCAGCAGTCCACTAGACAGGTTGCACTACGAGCAGTACTTC
. TRBD1 TRBJ2-1 TRBV2 CASNDRGIYNEQFF TGTGCCAGCAACGACAGGGGAATATACAATGAGCAGTTCTTC
. . TRBJ1-2 TRBV6-5 CASLPFLTEYGYTF TGTGCCAGCCTACCCTTTCTCACGGAGTATGGCTACACCTTC
. TRBD1 TRBJ1-4 TRBV18 CASSRDSPTNEKLFF TGTGCCAGCTCACGGGACAGCCCAACTAATGAAAAACTGTTTTTT
. TRBD2 TRBJ2-1 TRBV2 CASKVGLAGVRFF TGTGCCAGCAAGGTGGGACTAGCGGGCGTGCGGTTCTTC
. . TRBJ1-5 TRBV4-2 CASSQDQGSNQPQHF TGTGCCAGCAGCCAAGATCAGGGTAGCAATCAGCCCCAGCATTTT
. TRBD1 TRBJ2-5 TRBV6-6 CASSYPGTGGVETQYF TGTGCCAGCAGTTACCCCGGGACAGGGGGCGTGGAGACCCAGTACTTC
. TRBD1 TRBJ1-2 TRBV25-1 CASSEVGTEANYGYTF TGTGCCAGCAGTGAGGTCGGGACAGAAGCTAACTATGGCTACACCTTC
few TRBD2 TRBJ2-7 TRBV5-4 CASSSGTSGYEQYF TGTGCCAGCAGCTCCGGGACTAGCGGTTACGAGCAGTACTTC
. TRBD2 TRBJ2-3 TRBV7-3 CASSLVPSGRAGGTDTQYF TGTGCCAGCAGCTTAGTGCCTAGCGGGAGGGCCGGGGGGACCGATACGCAGTATTTT
. TRBD1 TRBJ2-2 TRBV27 CASSLRTGKNTGELFF TGTGCCAGCAGTCTTCGGACAGGGAAGAACACCGGGGAGCTGTTTTTT
once TRBD1 TRBJ2-2 TRBV27 CASGPLGQVNTGELFF TGTGCCAGCGGACCCTTGGGACAGGTGAACACCGGGGAGCTGTTTTTT
. . TRBJ2-2 TRBV10-3 CAISSGRNTGELFF TGTGCCATCTCTTCGGGTCGGAACACCGGGGAGCTGTTTTTT
. . TRBJ2-7 TRBV4-1 CASSRSFDRNYEQYF TGCGCCAGCAGCCGTTCATTCGACAGGAATTACGAGCAGTACTTC
. . TRBJ1-1 TRBV5-8 CASSSDRLTEAFF TGTGCCAGCAGCTCCGACAGGCTCACTGAAGCTTTCTTT
. . TRBJ1-3 TRBV9 CASSPWVFSGNTIYF TGTGCCAGCAGCCCCTGGGTTTTCTCTGGAAACACCATATATTTT
. . TRBJ1-1 TRBV6-6 CASSYGGPGAAFF TGTGCCAGCAGTTATGGGGGACCGGGGGCGGCTTTCTTT
. . TRBJ1-3 TRBV18 CASSPRDRVNTIYF TGTGCCAGCTCACCACGGGACCGTGTAAACACCATATATTTT
. . TRBJ2-1 TRBV7-2 CASSLVGLSYNEQFF TGTGCCAGCAGCTTAGTAGGTCTCTCCTACAATGAGCAGTTCTTC
. . TRBJ2-7 TRBV30 CAWSERFVPSYEQYF TGTGCCTGGAGTGAGAGGTTTGTCCCTTCCTACGAGCAGTACTTC
. . TRBJ2-6 TRBV19 CASASTGLGANVLTF TGTGCCAGTGCCTCCACCGGACTTGGGGCCAACGTCCTGACTTTC
once TRBD2 TRBJ2-2 TRBV27 CASSRSGRANTGELFF TGTGCCAGCAGTCGTAGCGGGAGGGCGAACACCGGGGAGCTGTTTTTT
. TRBD2 TRBJ2-1 TRBV5-6 CASSFDLAVYNEQFF TGTGCCAGCAGCTTCGATCTAGCGGTCTACAATGAGCAGTTCTTC
. . TRBJ2-5 TRBV7-2 CASSLDSEETQYF TGTGCCAGCAGCTTGGACAGTGAAGAGACCCAGTACTTC
. . TRBJ1-1 TRBV5-4 CASSLAPGQNTEAFF TGTGCCAGCAGTTTGGCTCCCGGACAAAACACTGAAGCTTTCTTT
. TRBD2 TRBJ2-1 TRBV2 CASSLLAGDNEQFF TGTGCCAGCAGCCTACTAGCGGGAGACAATGAGCAGTTCTTC
. . TRBJ1-2 TRBV28 CASSTPAGPNYGYTF TGTGCCAGCAGTACCCCCGCAGGTCCTAACTATGGCTACACCTTC
. TRBD2 TRBJ2-5 TRBV5-4 CASTPGGRAQETQYF TGTGCCAGCACCCCGGGCGGGAGGGCCCAAGAGACCCAGTACTTC
. TRBD1 TRBJ1-2 TRBV28 CASSYRGLEGYTF TGTGCCAGCAGTTACAGGGGGTTGGAAGGCTACACCTTC
. TRBD1 TRBJ1-5 TRBV7-7 CASSSTGTGCCYQPQHF TGTGCCAGCAGCAGTACCGGGACAGGTTGTTGCTATCAGCCCCAGCATTTT
. . TRBJ2-5 TRBV6-5 CASSYSFGTRSETQYF TGTGCCAGCAGTTACTCATTTGGCACTAGATCAGAGACCCAGTACTTC
. TRBD1 TRBJ2-2 TRBV19 CASQLQGHGELFF TGTGCCAGTCAATTACAGGGGCACGGGGAGCTGTTTTTT
. . TRBJ2-7 TRBV27 CASNPAGARPYEQYF TGTGCCAGCAACCCTGCTGGGGCCCGCCCCTACGAGCAGTACTTC
. . TRBJ2-7 TRBV15 CATSRALGETGEQYF TGTGCCACCAGCAGAGCCCTTGGGGAGACTGGGGAGCAGTACTTC
. . TRBJ1-4 TRBV19 CASRRTPSPNEKLFF TGTGCCAGTAGGCGGACACCGTCGCCAAATGAAAAACTGTTTTTT
. TRBD1 TRBJ2-7 TRBV4-1 CASSQGQSSYEQYF TGCGCCAGCAGCCAGGGACAGAGCTCCTACGAGCAGTACTTC
. . TRBJ2-4 TRBV5-6 CASSYSGSLTRF TGTGCCAGCAGCTATTCCGGGTCCCTAACCCGATTC
. TRBD2 TRBJ2-5 TRBV10-3 CAISARTSGASVDTQYF TGTGCCATCAGTGCAAGGACTAGCGGAGCGTCTGTCGATACCCAGTACTTC